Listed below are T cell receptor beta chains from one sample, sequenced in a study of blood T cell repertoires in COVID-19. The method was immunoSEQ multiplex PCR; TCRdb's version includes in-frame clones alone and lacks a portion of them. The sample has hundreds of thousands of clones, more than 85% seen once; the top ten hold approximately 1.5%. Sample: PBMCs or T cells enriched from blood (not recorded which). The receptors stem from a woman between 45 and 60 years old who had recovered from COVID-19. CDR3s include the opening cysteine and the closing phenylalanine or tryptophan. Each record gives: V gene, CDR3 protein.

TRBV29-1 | CSVYNPEAFF
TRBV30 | CAWIPTTGNGYTF
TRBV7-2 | CASSLARDSPEQYF
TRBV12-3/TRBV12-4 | CASRKGARAFF
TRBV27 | CASSRSSGTGDGGELFF
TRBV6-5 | CASSSLAGGTYEQYF
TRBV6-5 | CASSPLAGGRDTQYF
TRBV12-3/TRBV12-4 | CASSLIDSLEQYF
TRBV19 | CASNRGSNQPQHF
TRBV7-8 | CASSYRLGQGVYEQYF
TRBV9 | CASSAGLPSREQYF
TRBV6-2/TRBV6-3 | CASSYFGYEQYF
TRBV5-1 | CASSLLRQDSGNTIYF
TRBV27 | CASSLSMEYNEQFF
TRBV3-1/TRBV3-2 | CASSPPGQVSGNTIYF
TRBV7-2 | CASSTEQGVNIQYF
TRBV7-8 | CASSRIGTGGYNEQFF